Below are 3 T cell receptor beta chains sequenced from a single sample in a study of shared clonotypes between healthy human individuals. Here immunoSEQ multiplex PCR was the method, and the copy in TCRdb shows in-frame clones only, minus some. Counted here are roughly 1,000,000 clones, 78% occurring once; the ten biggest clones make up roughly 0.55%. Sequences were obtained from memory CD4+ T cells from PBMCs. Subset described: CD45RA-negative fraction. Every receptor here comes from a man aged 18 to 29 in good health. Some clones in this sample may be carry-over from other donors' samples.

J is TRBJ2-2 and V is TRBV4-2; 9 bases agree with TRBD2. The ends lost 0 bases at V and 6 bases at J; junction bases unmatched: 8. In germline, CDR1 is LGHNA, CDR2 YNFKEQ. The CDR3 length is 17 residues. This CDR3 is CASSQEATSGPPGELFF. The CDR3 region has the DNA TGTGCCAGCAGCCAAGAGGCGACTAGCGGACCTCCCGGGGAGCTGTTTTTT.

The chain couples TRBV29-1 to TRBJ2-2; 7 nucleotides agree with TRBD2. The CDR3 length is 12 residues. V trimming: 6 bases; J trimming: 7 bases; junction bases outside the gene matches: 5. The germline gives CDR1 SQVTM, CDR2 ANQGSEA. CDR3 DNA: TGCAGCGTGGACGGGGGGAGCGGGGAGCTGTTTTTT. Its protein is CSVDGGSGELFF.

This clone appeared once. The chain joins TRBV11-2 to TRBJ2-1; 8 nucleotides line up with TRBD2. The V and J ends lost 1 base and 1 base, in that order; junction bases with no gene match: 0. The CDR3 consists of 15 residues. Per the germline V gene, CDR1 is SGHAT and CDR2 is FQNNGV. The CDR3 DNA is TGTGCCAGCAGCTTAGCTAGCGGGTCCTACAATGAGCAGTTCTTC. Its translation is CASSLASGSYNEQFF.